A selection of T cell receptor beta chains follows, all from one sample in a study of blood T cells in healthy people across ages. TCRdb reanalysed the 5' RACE reads using MiXCR and keeps one entry per CDR3 protein. This sample yields roughly 650,000 distinct CDR3 sequences, of which approximately 29% are seen a single time; approximately 15% belongs to the top ten. Material for sequencing was blood. These receptors were obtained from a woman of 80 years or more in good health. Each CDR3 is given with its conserved first and last residue. Fields, in order: D gene, V gene, J gene, CDR3 protein. The D gene is left open where the match is weak.

d_call: NA
v_call: TRBV12-3/TRBV12-4
j_call: TRBJ2-7
cdr3_aa: CASSLASGKTYEQYF

d_call: NA
v_call: TRBV6-1
j_call: TRBJ2-7
cdr3_aa: CASSEVQGIFEQYF

d_call: NA
v_call: TRBV7-2
j_call: TRBJ1-2
cdr3_aa: CASSLEAGRVGYGYTF

d_call: TRBD1
v_call: TRBV7-2
j_call: TRBJ2-5
cdr3_aa: CASSLDRGMNEQYF

d_call: NA
v_call: TRBV12-3/TRBV12-4
j_call: TRBJ1-1
cdr3_aa: CASRPGGGHTEAFF

d_call: NA
v_call: TRBV5-1
j_call: TRBJ1-5
cdr3_aa: CASSWAGDSNQPQHF

d_call: TRBD2
v_call: TRBV5-6
j_call: TRBJ2-2
cdr3_aa: CASGIAGANTGELFF

d_call: TRBD2
v_call: TRBV7-2
j_call: TRBJ2-2
cdr3_aa: CASNRIAGTNTGELFF

d_call: NA
v_call: TRBV5-1
j_call: TRBJ2-5
cdr3_aa: CASSLGLRLQETQYF

d_call: TRBD2
v_call: TRBV7-2
j_call: TRBJ2-3
cdr3_aa: CASSPLAGGFTDTQYF

d_call: NA
v_call: TRBV11-2
j_call: NA
cdr3_aa: CASSLARKGDPNEQYF

d_call: NA
v_call: TRBV6-5
j_call: TRBJ2-5
cdr3_aa: CASTPGSVATQYF

d_call: NA
v_call: TRBV3-1
j_call: TRBJ1-2
cdr3_aa: CASSQESYGYTF

d_call: TRBD1
v_call: TRBV14
j_call: TRBJ2-1
cdr3_aa: CASSLRSGTGNNEQFF

d_call: NA
v_call: TRBV7-8
j_call: TRBJ1-5
cdr3_aa: CASSLDLGSSANQPQHF

d_call: NA
v_call: TRBV4-2
j_call: TRBJ1-1
cdr3_aa: CASSQEGGLGKSEAFF

d_call: TRBD2
v_call: TRBV5-1
j_call: TRBJ2-1
cdr3_aa: CASSLSGGDYNEQFF

d_call: TRBD1
v_call: TRBV2
j_call: TRBJ2-1
cdr3_aa: CASSPRTGGPYNEQFF

d_call: NA
v_call: TRBV19
j_call: TRBJ1-2
cdr3_aa: CASMITPQLGYTF

d_call: NA
v_call: TRBV24-1
j_call: TRBJ1-5
cdr3_aa: CATSLGINQPQHF

d_call: NA
v_call: TRBV9
j_call: TRBJ1-4
cdr3_aa: CASSQSGDNEKLFF

d_call: TRBD2
v_call: TRBV20-1
j_call: TRBJ2-1
cdr3_aa: CSATRLAGGNYNEQFF

d_call: TRBD1
v_call: TRBV12-3/TRBV12-4
j_call: TRBJ1-1
cdr3_aa: CVSSLGQGASTEAFF

d_call: NA
v_call: TRBV4-1
j_call: TRBJ1-6
cdr3_aa: CASSQDRLFSYNSPLHF

d_call: NA
v_call: TRBV10-3
j_call: TRBJ2-1
cdr3_aa: CAISDPGLPRDEQFF

d_call: TRBD1
v_call: TRBV9
j_call: TRBJ2-7
cdr3_aa: CASSVLDRRGEQYF

d_call: NA
v_call: TRBV20-1
j_call: TRBJ2-7
cdr3_aa: CSARPRAEAYEQYF

d_call: TRBD2
v_call: TRBV11-2
j_call: TRBJ2-7
cdr3_aa: CASSWNGGGPYEQYF

d_call: NA
v_call: TRBV5-4
j_call: TRBJ2-3
cdr3_aa: CASSLEKPGLSTQDF

d_call: NA
v_call: TRBV7-8
j_call: TRBJ2-6
cdr3_aa: CASSLIGGSWVLTF

d_call: NA
v_call: TRBV10-2
j_call: TRBJ2-7
cdr3_aa: CASMRDPRYEQYF

d_call: NA
v_call: TRBV11-3
j_call: TRBJ2-2
cdr3_aa: CASSLEGATGELFF

d_call: NA
v_call: TRBV10-3
j_call: TRBJ2-5
cdr3_aa: CASGPQAETQYF

d_call: NA
v_call: TRBV5-1
j_call: TRBJ1-5
cdr3_aa: CASSSDPDTDQPQHF

d_call: NA
v_call: TRBV7-2
j_call: TRBJ2-5
cdr3_aa: CASSLAHRALETQYF

d_call: NA
v_call: TRBV5-1
j_call: TRBJ1-1
cdr3_aa: CASSLEGNHAFF

d_call: NA
v_call: TRBV5-1
j_call: TRBJ1-1
cdr3_aa: CASSVDGGAEAFF

d_call: NA
v_call: TRBV29-1
j_call: TRBJ1-2
cdr3_aa: CSVALGTYYGYTF

d_call: NA
v_call: TRBV29-1
j_call: TRBJ2-2
cdr3_aa: CSVNLGDPANTGELFF

d_call: NA
v_call: TRBV7-2
j_call: TRBJ1-5
cdr3_aa: CASSLEGDGSYRYSNQPQHF